Below, 21 T cell receptor beta chains from the same sample are listed, as sequenced in a study of a mutant IDH1 vaccine in newly diagnosed glioma. Their antigens are not known. The time point is: week 23, last vaccination. The investigators gave 300 ug of mutant IDH1 20-mer peptide in each vaccine dose, together with topical imiquimod. TCRdb's table, derived via immunoSEQ multiplex PCR, lists solely in-frame clones and lacks some. In the table there are roughly 60,000 clones, approximately 85% of which are singletons. Sequenced here: PBMCs, sampled from a glioma patient whose treatment included an IDH1 peptide vaccine. These receptors were collected from a man aged 25-45 years with glioma.

The rearrangement links TRBV5-1 to TRBJ2-7; TRBD2 matches 8 bases. V lost 5 bases to trimming and J lost 3 bases; unmatched junction nucleotides: 13. The CDR3 has 16 amino acids. Germline V CDR1 and CDR2: SGHRS, YFSETQ. The CDR3 DNA is TGCGCCAGCAGGCTCCGCGGCGGGGGGAACCTCTACGAGCAGTACTTC. This gives the protein CASRLRGGGNLYEQYF. Together with reference TRBV5-1 and TRBJ2-7, the CDR3 gives the full variable domain: KAGVTQTPRYLIKTRGQQVTLSCSPISGHRSVSWYQQTPGQGLQFLFEYFSETQRNKGNFPGRFSGRQFSNSRSEMNVSTLELGDSALYLCASRLRGGGNLYEQYFGPGTRLTVT.

This chain links TRBV5-1 with TRBJ2-2; D is possibly TRBD1 (5 bases). The V and J ends lost 3 bases and 0 bases respectively, with 9 bases between them. Germline V gene sequence: CDR1 SGHRS, CDR2 YFSETQ. This CDR3 comprises 15 residues. CDR3 nucleotides: TGCGCCAGCAGCTACAGGTTCGCGAACACCGGGGAGCTGTTTTTT. This gives the protein CASSYRFANTGELFF.

This chain connects TRBV9 to TRBJ1-2; 7 bases are shared with TRBD1. Germline CDR1 and CDR2: SGDLS and YYNGEE. The CDR3 is made up of 15 amino acids. Trimming took 1 base from V and 3 from J; bases not matched to a gene: 6. In nucleotides, the CDR3 is TGTGCCAGCAGCGTAAATGGAGGGGGCGACTATGGCTACACCTTC. Its translation: CASSVNGGGDYGYTF.

The chain employs TRBV5-1 and TRBJ1-6; no firm D call. CDR3 length equals 15 residues. Trimming removed 2 bases from V and 9 bases from J, with 15 bases in between. Germline values: CDR1 SGHRS, CDR2 YFSETQ. The CDR3 coding sequence is TGCGCCAGCAGCTTAAGAAAGGTTGGTGTTTCACCCCTCCACTTT. Translation: CASSLRKVGVSPLHF. The variable domain in full, completed from reference TRBV5-1 and TRBJ1-6, reads KAGVTQTPRYLIKTRGQQVTLSCSPISGHRSVSWYQQTPGQGLQFLFEYFSETQRNKGNFPGRFSGRQFSNSRSEMNVSTLELGDSALYLCASSLRKVGVSPLHFGNGTRLTVT.

This chain connects TRBV7-2 to TRBJ1-1; D is ambiguous. CDR1 and CDR2 from the germline V gene are SGHTA and FQGNSA. V was trimmed by 5 bases and J by 0 bases, leaving 10 bases between them. The CDR3 extends over 14 amino acids. The DNA of the CDR3 is TGTGCCAGCAGCCCCGGTCCCATGAACACTGAAGCTTTCTTT. It yields the protein CASSPGPMNTEAFF. Filled out from reference TRBV7-2 and TRBJ1-1, the complete variable domain reads GAGVSQSPSNKVTEKGKDVELRCDPISGHTALYWYRQSLGQGLEFLIYFQGNSAPDKSGLPSDRFSAERTGGSVSTLTIQRTQQEDSAVYLCASSPGPMNTEAFFGQGTRLTVV.

This CDR3 is CATAQNHTGELFF. CDR3 sequence (DNA): TGTGCCACCGCCCAGAACCACACCGGGGAGCTGTTTTTT. The rearrangement links TRBV10-3 to TRBJ2-2; D remains ambiguous. CDR3 size: 13 residues. V was clipped by 10 bases and J by 3 bases, with 12 bases between them. Germline CDR1 is ENHRY and CDR2 is SYGVKD.

This chain connects TRBV7-2 to TRBJ2-3; D not resolved. The germline gives CDR1 SGHTA, CDR2 FQGNSA. This CDR3 is 12 amino acids long. V lost 1 base and J 13 bases, leaving 12 bases between the germline ends. The CDR3 bases are TGTGCCAGCAGCTTAGTTAGGCCGGGCGAGTATTTT. This encodes CASSLVRPGEYF.

The J gene is TRBJ1-5, the V gene TRBV6-6, with D hard to call. The V end was cut by 6 bases, the J end by 0 bases, with 15 bases between. CDR1 is MNHNY, CDR2 SVGAGI, per germline (reference sequence). The CDR3 covers 16 residues. The CDR3 region has the DNA TGTGCCAGCAGGGATCTGGGCCGTAATAGCAATCAGCCCCAGCATTTT. The encoded protein is CASRDLGRNSNQPQHF.

This clone occurred a few times. The chain is built from TRBV28 and TRBJ1-1; tentative D call: TRBD1 (6 bases). Germline CDR1 MDHEN, CDR2 SYDVKM. The CDR3 covers 12 residues. CDR3 protein: CATLLQGTEAFF. The CDR3 DNA follows: TGTGCAACCCTCTTACAGGGTACTGAAGCTTTCTTT. Full variable domain (rest looked up from reference TRBV28 and TRBJ1-1): DVKVTQSSRYLVKRTGEKVFLECVQDMDHENMFWYRQDPGLGLRLIYFSYDVKMKEKGDIPEGYSVSREKKERFSLILESASTNQTSMYLCATLLQGTEAFFGQGTRLTVV.

The rearrangement uses TRBV18 and TRBJ2-5; unclear D gene. This CDR3 region has 14 residues. Trimming cost V 3 bases and J 5 bases, with 13 bases left between them. Germline CDR1 reads KGHSH; CDR2 reads LQKENI. This CDR3 reads CASSPLMSEETQYF. The CDR3 region has the DNA TGTGCCAGCTCACCTCTAATGTCTGAGGAGACCCAGTACTTC.

The chain recombines TRBV5-6 with TRBJ2-7; no clear D. The CDR3 has 15 residues. Germline CDR1 is SGHDT and CDR2 is YYEEEE. Trimming shortened V by 0 bases and J by 0 bases, and 10 bases separated the two germline ends. CDR3 DNA sequence: TGTGCCAGCAGCTTGGCGGGTGGAAGCTCCTACGAGCAGTACTTC. It specifies CASSLAGGSSYEQYF.

This chain uses TRBV6-4 with TRBJ2-1; TRBD2 matches at 9 bases. The CDR3 has 16 residues. Germline values: CDR1 MRHNA, CDR2 SNTAGT. The ends lost 2 bases at V and 6 bases at J; junction bases unmatched: 8. The CDR3 DNA reads TGTGCCAGCAGTGACCCCTCTAGCGGGGATCTCAATGAGCAGTTCTTC. This translates into CASSDPSSGDLNEQFF.

This clone occurred a few times. The V call is TRBV5-1, the J call TRBJ1-5, with a weak D call TRBD1 (5 bases). Deletions cut 2 bases from V and 4 bases from J, with 7 bases between. The CDR3 is 13 amino acids. Germline CDR1 is SGHRS and CDR2 is YFSETQ. CDR3 sequence: CASSFQGNQPQHF. CDR3 DNA: TGCGCCAGCAGCTTCCAGGGTAATCAGCCCCAGCATTTT. The complete variable domain, with remaining parts taken from reference TRBV5-1 and TRBJ1-5, reads KAGVTQTPRYLIKTRGQQVTLSCSPISGHRSVSWYQQTPGQGLQFLFEYFSETQRNKGNFPGRFSGRQFSNSRSEMNVSTLELGDSALYLCASSFQGNQPQHFGDGTRLSIL.

The rearrangement links TRBV27 to TRBJ1-5; tentatively, D is TRBD1 (5 bases). Trimming removed 3 bases from V and 1 base from J, with 10 bases in between. The CDR3 has 15 amino acids. Germline CDR1 is MNHEY and CDR2 is SMNVEV (reference sequence). This chain's CDR3 is CASSFHAGSNQPQHF. The CDR3, as DNA: TGTGCCAGCAGTTTCCACGCAGGGAGCAATCAGCCCCAGCATTTT.

The J gene is TRBJ1-5, the V gene TRBV15; D might be TRBD1 (6 bases). CDR1 and CDR2 from the germline V gene are LNHNV and YYDKDF (reference sequence). CDR3 length: 15 residues. Trimming pared 0 bases from V and 6 bases from J, leaving 12 bases between. The CDR3 protein is CATSRDQQGSQPQHF. The CDR3 bases are TGTGCCACCAGCAGAGATCAGCAGGGGAGTCAGCCCCAGCATTTT. Based on the CDR3 plus reference TRBV15 and TRBJ1-5, the full variable domain is DAMVIQNPRYQVTQFGKPVTLSCSQTLNHNVMYWYQQKSSQAPKLLFHYYDKDFNNEADTPDNFQSRRPNTSFCFLDIRSPGLGDTAMYLCATSRDQQGSQPQHFGDGTRLSIL.

This chain links TRBV2 with TRBJ1-5, with 7 positions matching TRBD1. Germline lookup yields CDR1 SNHLY and CDR2 FYNNEI. The length of the CDR3 is 14 residues. Trimming at V came to 4 bases and at J to 3 bases, leaving 3 bases not matched to a gene. CDR3: CASSGQGLNQPQHF. The CDR3 DNA reads as TGTGCCAGCAGTGGACAGGGACTCAATCAGCCCCAGCATTTT.

The genes are TRBV19 and TRBJ1-2; TRBD1 is a possible D gene (5 bases). CDR3 size: 12 residues. Trimming took off 5 bases at V and 4 bases at J, with 8 bases between the two ends. Germline V CDR1 and CDR2: LNHDA, SQIVND (reference sequence). CDR3 sequence (DNA): TGTGCCAGTAGTGCAGGGCTCTATGGCTACACCTTC. Translating it yields CASSAGLYGYTF.

This chain joins TRBV19 and TRBJ1-6; D call uncertain. Germline loops: CDR1 LNHDA, CDR2 SQIVND (reference sequence). With 1 base removed from V and 9 bases from J, the gap between germline ends came to 7 bases. The CDR3 contains 13 residues. The CDR3, as DNA: TGTGCCAGTAGTATAGCACTAAGTTCACCCCTCCACTTT. Residues: CASSIALSSPLHF.

The chain is built from TRBV5-1 and TRBJ2-1; D is ambiguous. This CDR3 is 14 amino acids long. From germline, CDR1 is SGHRS and CDR2 YFSETQ. V lost 0 bases and J 1 base, leaving 5 bases between the germline ends. In DNA form, the CDR3 reads TGCGCCAGCAGCTTGGGGTGGTCCTACAATGAGCAGTTCTTC. Amino acid sequence: CASSLGWSYNEQFF.

The V call is TRBV7-8, the J call TRBJ1-1; no clear D gene. The CDR3 is 15 residues long. The germline gives CDR1 SGHVS, CDR2 FQNEAQ. Trimming removed 4 bases from V and 0 bases from J, with 12 bases in between. The CDR3 nucleotides are TGTGCCAGCAGCTCTAGGTCGGCTATGAACACTGAAGCTTTCTTT. Translated: CASSSRSAMNTEAFF.

The chain couples TRBV2 to TRBJ1-2; no definite D call. Deletions cut 7 bases from V and 4 bases from J, with 16 bases between. The CDR3 has 14 amino acids. The germline gives CDR1 SNHLY, CDR2 FYNNEI. The CDR3 DNA reads as TGTGCCAGCAAAAACGTAAAACTGATCTATGGCTACACCTTC. Translation gives CASKNVKLIYGYTF.